This entry concerns a single T cell receptor beta chain. The data were taken from a study of blood T cell repertoires in COVID-19. On the study more broadly: Collection of acute and convalescent COVID-19 samples took place in the United States, Italy and Spain.

A Seattle source enrolled patients during active infection and followed them longitudinally. The germline gives CDR1 MNHEY, CDR2 SMNVEV (reference sequence). The CDR3 loop spans 15 amino acids. Trimming stripped 4 bases from V and 0 bases from J, with 12 bases between. Original processing notes: Cell counts per sample came from amplifying reference gene primers. Profiled with immunoSEQ multiplex PCR; TCRdb holds only in-frame clones, not every one. That table gives V, J and clone size, and the DNA gave D and trimming. This table has fewer than 250,000 clones, 82% appearing once. Sequenced input: peripheral blood. This receptor was taken from a woman in her fifties or sixties with COVID-19, enrolled during active disease. The V call is TRBV27, the J call TRBJ1-1; no definite D call. The CDR3 region has the DNA TGTGCCAGCAGTTCCCCGACAAGGATGAACACTGAAGCTTTCTTT. It codes for CASSSPTRMNTEAFF.